This T cell receptor beta chain was profiled in a study of OX40 agonist ivuxolimab in advanced cancers. General study results and limits: The mean number of expanded clones was higher in CD8+ T cells than in CD4+. Circulating CD4+ and CD8+ T cells showed clonal expansion by week 6 at 0.1 to 3.0 mg/kg.

Blood was sampled at baseline, cycle 4 day 1, and cycle 7 day 1. Sequencing was performed with immunoSEQ multiplex PCR; in TCRdb, only in-frame clones are kept and a portion is missing. In the table there are fewer than 100,000 clones, around 83% of which are singletons. With respect to this clone: Its antigen remains unidentified.

Looked up from germline, CDR1 is MDHEN and CDR2 is SYDVKM. This CDR3 is 15 amino acids long. J lost 3 bases, V lost 7 bases, and 9 bases had no gene match. The TCR was taken from an adult with an advanced solid tumor such as melanoma, head and neck, liver or kidney cancer. This material consisted of CD4+ or CD8+ T cells sorted from blood, taken in a trial of the OX40 agonist ivuxolimab. The chain is built from TRBV28 and TRBJ2-7; 10 bases align to TRBD2. Here the CDR3 DNA reads TGTGCCAGCACCACTCACAGCGGGGGGGGCTACGAGCAGTACTTC. Its translation: CASTTHSGGGYEQYF. The complete variable domain, with remaining parts taken from reference TRBV28 and TRBJ2-7, reads DVKVTQSSRYLVKRTGEKVFLECVQDMDHENMFWYRQDPGLGLRLIYFSYDVKMKEKGDIPEGYSVSREKKERFSLILESASTNQTSMYLCASTTHSGGGYEQYFGPGTRLTVT.